Below, 25 T cell receptor beta chains from the same sample are listed, as sequenced in a study of T-cell reconstitution after alpha-beta-depleted transplantation in children. Unique molecular identifiers featured in how the TCRbeta library was prepared. TCRdb reprocessed the PCR reads via MiXCR and lists one record per CDR3 protein. This sample yields 150,000 to 200,000 distinct CDR3 sequences, of which around 10% are seen a single time; roughly 13% belongs to the top ten. This specimen was PBMCs, taken before TCRalphabeta/CD19-depleted stem cell transplant. The receptors were gathered from a boy between 2 and 10 years old with acute myeloid leukemia, due to receive a stem cell transplant.

This chain joins TRBV30 and TRBJ2-2, with 11 nucleotides matching TRBD2. The ends lost 5 bases at V and 1 base at J; junction bases unmatched: 0. Germline V lookup: CDR1 GTSNPN, CDR2 SVGIG (reference sequence). The CDR3 has 14 residues. The DNA for the CDR3 is TGTGCCTGGGGGACTAGCGGGAACACCGGGGAGCTGTTTTTT. It encodes CAWGTSGNTGELFF.

A note on this clonotype: With a much larger clone just one base away, this may be a read error. This sequence joins TRBV20-1 and TRBJ2-1, with D hard to call. V was clipped by 2 bases and J by 6 bases, with 11 bases between them. The germline CDR1 and CDR2 sequences are DFQATT and SNEGSKA (reference sequence). The CDR3 loop spans 13 amino acids. The CDR3 DNA is TGCAGTGCTAGAAAAGACAACTGCAATGAGCAGTTCTTC. It yields the protein CSARKDNCNEQFF.

This clonotype was seen many times. The chain joins TRBV7-3 to TRBJ2-3; D tentatively fits TRBD1 or TRBD2 (5 bases each). This CDR3 contains 16 residues. Germline CDR1 and CDR2: SGHTA and FQGTGA. Between the trimmed V and J ends, which lost 5 bases and 5 bases, there was a span of 20 bases. This CDR3 reads CASSTTPGPAGDTQYF. The CDR3 nucleotides read TGTGCCAGCAGCACTACCCCGGGACCTGCGGGAGATACGCAGTATTTT.

This clonotype came up many times. The chain combines TRBV12-3 or TRBV12-4 with TRBJ2-1; tentatively, D is TRBD1 (6 bases). With 6 bases removed from V and 9 bases from J, the gap between germline ends came to 12 bases. This CDR3 has 12 amino acids. The CDR3 sequence: CASSPGTTEQFF. The DNA of the CDR3 is TGTGCCAGCAGCCCCGGGACAACTGAGCAGTTCTTC.

This clonotype turned up a few times. V is TRBV27 and J is TRBJ2-3, with 8 positions matching TRBD2. The length of the CDR3 is 15 residues. The germline V gene has CDR1 MNHEY and CDR2 SMNVEV (reference sequence). The junction had 8 bases not matched to a gene; V was cut back by 7 bases and J by 2 bases. The CDR3 spells CASNPGTRLTDTQYF. CDR3 DNA: TGTGCCAGCAACCCCGGGACTAGACTCACAGATACGCAGTATTTT.

This clonotype was found many times. The rearrangement links TRBV20-1 to TRBJ2-1; weak D call: TRBD2 (6 bases). Trimming shortened V by 4 bases and J by 4 bases, and 14 bases separated the two germline ends. Germline-derived CDR1 and CDR2 are DFQATT and SNEGSKA (reference sequence). The CDR3 length is 14 residues. The CDR3 reads CSANKGTSYNEQFF. The CDR3 coding sequence is TGCAGTGCTAATAAGGGGACTTCTTACAATGAGCAGTTCTTC.

This clonotype was found a few times. The J gene is TRBJ2-3, the V gene TRBV5-1; 11 nucleotides agree with TRBD2. CDR1 SGHRS and CDR2 YFSETQ come from the germline V gene. This CDR3 region has 15 residues. Trimming cost V 5 bases and J 2 bases; bases outside gene matches: 4. CDR3 nucleotides: TGCGCCAGCAGGTCGGGACTAGCGGTCACAGATACGCAGTATTTT. Residues: CASRSGLAVTDTQYF. Full variable domain (outside the CDR3, taken from reference TRBV5-1 and TRBJ2-3): KAGVTQTPRYLIKTRGQQVTLSCSPISGHRSVSWYQQTPGQGLQFLFEYFSETQRNKGNFPGRFSGRQFSNSRSEMNVSTLELGDSALYLCASRSGLAVTDTQYFGPGTRLTVL.

This clonotype was found many times. The rearrangement links TRBV6-1 to TRBJ1-2, with D tentatively TRBD1 (6 bases). The CDR3 totals 15 residues. V was shortened by 3 bases and J by 2 bases, with 13 bases between the two germline ends. Germline CDR1 is MNHNS and CDR2 is SASEGT. In DNA form, the CDR3 reads TGTGCCAGCAGTGAGAACAGGGATTACAACTATGGCTACACCTTC. Its protein is CASSENRDYNYGYTF.

This clonotype was detected many times. The rearrangement uses TRBV15 and TRBJ2-1; tentatively, D is TRBD2 (6 bases). V was pared by 3 bases and J by 4 bases, with 13 bases between. The CDR3 is made up of 15 amino acids. CDR1 is LNHNV, CDR2 YYDKDF, per germline (reference sequence). The CDR3 bases are TGTGCCACCAGCAGCGGGGGTCTAGGGTACAATGAGCAGTTCTTC. Its protein is CATSSGGLGYNEQFF.

This clonotype has at least ten counts. The rearrangement uses TRBV3-1 and TRBJ2-1; D is undetermined. The CDR3 covers 15 residues. The V gene lost 1 base and the J gene lost 2 bases, with 9 bases spanning the gap. The germline V gene encodes CDR1 LGHDT and CDR2 YNNKEL (reference sequence). CDR3 nucleotide sequence: TGTGCCAGCAGCCAAGTAGTCAGCCCCTACAATGAGCAGTTCTTC. It is translated as CASSQVVSPYNEQFF.

This clonotype was recorded at least ten times. For the CDR3, the DNA is TGTGCCAGCCCCTATCGGGACATACCCTACGAGCAGTACGTC. Its translation is CASPYRDIPYEQYV. V usage is TRBV7-2 and J usage is TRBJ2-7; TRBD1 might be the D (6 bases). Germline V lookup: CDR1 SGHTA, CDR2 FQGNSA. CDR3 length: 14 amino acids. V lost 8 bases, J lost 2 bases, and 16 bases lay in between.

This clonotype was detected many times. This rearrangement joins TRBV24-1 to TRBJ2-2, with TRBD1 as a possible D gene (6 bases). V was clipped by 4 bases and J by 3 bases, with 11 bases between them. Germline V gives CDR1 KGHDR, CDR2 SFDVKD. The CDR3 totals 15 residues. The CDR3 nucleotides read TGTGCCACCAGTGACTCCGGGACACACACCGGGGAGCTGTTTTTT. Protein sequence: CATSDSGTHTGELFF.

This clonotype was picked up one time. This could be a read error, since a much larger clone is one nucleotide away. This chain links TRBV4-1 with TRBJ1-1; 7 bases fit TRBD1. CDR3 length: 15 residues. Germline values: CDR1 MGHRA, CDR2 YSYEKL. In DNA form, the CDR3 reads TGCGCCAGCAGCCAAGCGGACAGGATGAACACTCAAGCTTTCTTT. It codes for CASSQADRMNTQAFF.

This clonotype was detected a few times. The chain combines TRBV3-1 with TRBJ2-6, with TRBD1 as a possible D gene (5 bases). Germline V gene data show CDR1 as LGHDT and CDR2 as YNNKEL (reference sequence). The germline V and J ends were trimmed by 8 bases and 5 bases, with 16 bases remaining between them. CDR3 length: 15 residues. CDR3 residues: CASCPSPDRANVLTF. The CDR3 DNA reads as TGTGCCAGCTGCCCCTCACCGGACAGGGCCAACGTCCTGACTTTC.

The sample holds many counts of this clonotype. In DNA, the CDR3 is TGTGCCAGCACAGGACAACCAACCACTGAAGCTTTCTTT. This encodes CASTGQPTTEAFF. The chain uses TRBV2 and TRBJ1-1; a weak D match, TRBD1 (5 bases). Trimming pared 7 bases from V and 4 bases from J, leaving 13 bases between. CDR1 and CDR2 from the germline V gene are SNHLY and FYNNEI. The CDR3 spans 13 residues. Looking up the rest from reference TRBV2 and TRBJ1-1 gives the full variable domain: EPEVTQTPSHQVTQMGQEVILRCVPISNHLYFYWYRQILGQKVEFLVSFYNNEISEKSEIFDDQFSVERPDGSNFTLKIRSTKLEDSAMYFCASTGQPTTEAFFGQGTRLTVV.

In its sample, this clonotype was seen many times. The rearrangement links TRBV29-1 to TRBJ1-5, with D possibly TRBD1 on 5 matching bases. The germline gives CDR1 SQVTM, CDR2 ANQGSEA. V lost 2 bases to trimming and J lost 2 bases, with 10 bases between them. The CDR3 is 14 amino acids. The CDR3 nucleotides read TGCAGCGTTGAATTCGGGGGGGGCAATCAGCCCCAGCATTTT. This translates into CSVEFGGGNQPQHF.

Ten or more counts support this clonotype. The chain links TRBV21-1 to TRBJ2-6; TRBD2 is the table's D call and was not checked against the DNA. TRBV21-1 is marked as a pseudogene. The CDR3 loop spans 16 amino acids. Here the CDR3 reads CASSKEGTAGANVLTF. CDR3 nucleotides: TGTGCCAGCAGCAAGGAGGGGACCGCTGGGGCCAACGTCCTGACTTTC.

This clonotype was recorded many times. Sequence at one end of the junction differs from germline and may be a read error. This chain links TRBV13 with TRBJ1-2; no clear D gene. CDR1 PRHDT and CDR2 FYEKMQ come from the germline V gene (reference sequence). The CDR3 runs 10 residues. CDR3 sequence reads: CASSRGRTIF. The CDR3 coding sequence is TGTGCCAGCAGCCGAGGGAGGACTATCTTC. Looking up the rest from reference TRBV13 and TRBJ1-2 gives the full variable domain: AAGVIQSPRHLIKEKRETATLKCYPIPRHDTVYWYQQGPGQDPQFLISFYEKMQSDKGSIPDRFSAQQFSDYHSELNMSSLELGDSALYFCASSRGRTIFGSGTRLTVV.

Ten or more counts support this clonotype. The chain links TRBV7-8 to TRBJ2-2; maybe TRBD2 (5 bases). V was cut by 4 bases and J by 2 bases, with 17 bases left in between. The CDR3 consists of 17 residues. Germline assignment: CDR1 SGHVS and CDR2 FQNEAQ. CDR3 region: CASSSVRWRVNTGELFF. DNA for the CDR3: TGTGCCAGCAGCTCGGTTCGGTGGCGGGTTAACACCGGGGAGCTGTTTTTT.

This clonotype was picked up many times. The chain couples TRBV28 to TRBJ2-5; 11 bases fit TRBD2. The CDR3 extends over 16 amino acids. Germline CDR1 MDHEN, CDR2 SYDVKM. The trim removed 4 bases at V and 4 bases at J, leaving 8 bases unmatched. The CDR3 loop is CASSSRSGRARETQYF. In DNA, the CDR3 is TGTGCCAGCAGTTCCCGTAGCGGGAGGGCTCGAGAGACCCAGTACTTC.

In its sample, this clonotype was seen many times. V gene TRBV4-1 combines with J gene TRBJ1-5, with D possibly matching TRBD1 (5 bases). The CDR3 length is 17 residues. Trimming pared 0 bases from V and 1 base from J, leaving 13 bases between. CDR1 MGHRA and CDR2 YSYEKL come from the germline V gene. The CDR3 protein is CASSQDSFDRSNQPQHF. In nucleotides, the CDR3 is TGCGCCAGCAGCCAAGATTCGTTCGACAGAAGCAATCAGCCCCAGCATTTT.

The sample holds many counts of this clonotype. This chain connects TRBV12-3 or TRBV12-4 to TRBJ1-6, with unresolved D. V dropped 2 bases and J dropped 6 bases, with 11 bases sitting between them. CDR3 length: 15 residues. CDR3 in DNA: TGTGCCAGCAGTTTACTTGCGGACCCTAATTCACCCCTCCACTTT. This sequence encodes CASSLLADPNSPLHF.

This clonotype was seen many times. This chain uses TRBV5-1 with TRBJ2-5; 11 nucleotides match TRBD2. The CDR3 sequence is 19 residues long. Trimming removed 2 bases from V and 5 bases from J; junction bases left unmatched: 17. Germline CDR1 reads SGHRS; CDR2 reads YFSETQ. The CDR3 nucleotides read TGCGCCAGCAGCTTATCTCCCGTGGCTAGCGGGGGGCGTGGTGAGACCCAGTACTTC. Protein sequence: CASSLSPVASGGRGETQYF. The complete variable domain, with remaining parts taken from reference TRBV5-1 and TRBJ2-5, reads KAGVTQTPRYLIKTRGQQVTLSCSPISGHRSVSWYQQTPGQGLQFLFEYFSETQRNKGNFPGRFSGRQFSNSRSEMNVSTLELGDSALYLCASSLSPVASGGRGETQYFGPGTRLLVL.

The chain carries TRBV7-9 and TRBJ2-1, with D hard to call. From germline, CDR1 is SEHNR and CDR2 FQNEAQ (reference sequence). Trimming pared 1 base from V and 6 bases from J, leaving 13 bases between. There are 15 residues in the CDR3. Here the CDR3 reads CASSLVVGSGNEQFF. The CDR3 DNA reads TGTGCCAGCAGCTTAGTGGTGGGGTCGGGCAATGAGCAGTTCTTC.

The chain couples TRBV20-1 to TRBJ2-7; possible D gene TRBD2, 6 bases. The germline CDR1 and CDR2 sequences are DFQATT and SNEGSKA (reference sequence). The CDR3 has 11 residues. V was clipped by 6 bases and J by 3 bases, with 9 bases between them. The CDR3 DNA follows: TGCAGTGCGGGACTCTACTACGAGCAGTACTTC. It specifies CSAGLYYEQYF.